A selection of T cell receptor beta chains follows, all from one sample in a study of blood T cell repertoires in COVID-19. TCRdb's table, derived via immunoSEQ multiplex PCR, lists solely in-frame clones and lacks some. Among approximately 75,000 clones, 65% to 80% were seen once, and the ten largest hold around 28%. Material for sequencing was peripheral blood. The receptors here all came from a woman older than 75 with active or convalescent COVID-19. Each CDR3 is given with its conserved first and last residue. Fields, in order: D gene, V gene, clone size, J gene, CDR3 protein, CDR3 DNA. The D gene is left open where the match is weak. Expanded clones are given a class, and other clones once, few, many or no size at all.

TRBD2	TRBV7-9	few	TRBJ2-6	CASSFASGVSSGANVLTF	TGTGCCAGCAGCTTTGCTAGCGGGGTGAGCTCTGGGGCCAACGTCCTGACTTTC
TRBD1	TRBV7-3	few	TRBJ2-1	CASSRTGGTYNEQFF	TGTGCCAGCAGCCGTACAGGGGGGACCTACAATGAGCAGTTCTTC
.	TRBV6-2/TRBV6-3	.	TRBJ1-5	CASSFAGSNQPQHF	TGTGCCAGCAGTTTCGCAGGGAGCAATCAGCCCCAGCATTTT
.	TRBV27	.	TRBJ1-6	CASSLSYRNDSPLHF	TGTGCCAGCAGTTTATCGTACAGAAATGATTCACCCCTCCACTTT
.	TRBV18	once	TRBJ1-3	CASSPRTAGNTIYF	TGTGCCAGCTCACCGCGGACAGCTGGAAACACCATATATTTT
TRBD2	TRBV27	.	TRBJ2-4	CASSSFSSGGLLAKNIQYF	TGTGCCAGCAGTTCGTTTTCGAGCGGGGGCCTTCTAGCCAAAAACATTCAGTACTTC
TRBD1	TRBV19	.	TRBJ2-7	CASSTRQGNEQYF	TGTGCCAGTAGTACGAGACAGGGCAACGAGCAGTACTTC
.	TRBV9	few	TRBJ1-4	CASSVNPQDEKLFF	TGTGCCAGCAGCGTGAATCCCCAGGATGAAAAACTGTTTTTT
TRBD1	TRBV6-5	.	TRBJ1-2	CASRDRDGYTF	TGTGCCAGCAGGGACAGGGACGGCTACACCTTC
.	TRBV6-4	.	TRBJ2-5	CASSDSRSQETQYF	TGTGCCAGCAGTGACTCGAGGAGCCAAGAGACCCAGTACTTC
TRBD2	TRBV6-5	.	TRBJ2-1	CASSKRGENEQFF	TGTGCCAGCTCGAAGCGGGGGGAAAATGAGCAGTTCTTC
.	TRBV19	.	TRBJ2-4	CASSYNRHIQYF	TGTGCCAGTAGTTACAACAGGCACATTCAGTACTTC
TRBD2	TRBV10-3	few	TRBJ2-2	CAIESGANTGELFF	TGTGCCATCGAGAGCGGGGCGAACACCGGGGAGCTGTTTTTT
.	TRBV4-3	.	TRBJ1-5	CASSQDWDTNQPQHF	TGCGCCAGCAGCCAAGATTGGGACACCAATCAGCCCCAGCATTTT
.	TRBV5-1	.	TRBJ1-1	CASSFGPLLEAESEAFF	TGCGCCAGCAGCTTCGGGCCGCTGTTGGAGGCGGAGTCTGAAGCTTTCTTT
TRBD2	TRBV20-1	.	TRBJ2-3	CSASSGGGTDTQYF	TGCAGTGCTAGTAGCGGGGGGGGCACAGATACGCAGTATTTT
.	TRBV11-2	.	TRBJ2-7	CASTISWATYEQYF	TGTGCCAGCACCATAAGTTGGGCTACCTACGAGCAGTACTTC
.	TRBV27	.	TRBJ1-2	CASSKNRAQLYGYTF	TGTGCCAGCAGCAAAAACAGGGCTCAGCTCTATGGCTACACCTTC
.	TRBV7-2	.	TRBJ1-2	CASSLGAGVEYGYTF	TGTGCCAGCAGCTTAGGGGCAGGGGTTGAGTATGGCTACACCTTC
TRBD2	TRBV7-8	.	TRBJ2-3	CASSLPTSESTDTQYF	TGTGCCAGCAGCCTCCCGACTAGCGAGAGCACAGATACGCAGTATTTT
.	TRBV2	.	TRBJ1-6	CASKMRQERSPLHF	TGTGCCAGCAAAATGAGACAGGAGAGGTCACCCCTCCACTTT
.	TRBV4-1	.	TRBJ2-7	CASSPLGNYEQYF	TGCGCCAGCAGCCCCCTCGGGAACTACGAGCAGTACTTC
.	TRBV19	.	TRBJ2-7	CASRVKSSGSGEQYF	TGTGCCAGTAGGGTGAAGAGTAGCGGCTCCGGCGAGCAGTACTTC
TRBD2	TRBV27	.	TRBJ2-1	CASSPETLAGGGNEQFF	TGTGCCAGCAGTCCCGAAACTCTAGCGGGGGGCGGGAATGAGCAGTTCTTC
.	TRBV12-3/TRBV12-4	.	TRBJ1-3	CASSLARGYTIYF	TGTGCCAGCAGTTTAGCCAGGGGCTACACCATATATTTT
TRBD1	TRBV2	few	TRBJ2-4	CASSPDRGTGNIQYF	TGTGCCAGCAGCCCAGACAGGGGGACGGGGAACATTCAGTACTTC